This TCR beta chain was recovered during a study of long-term antiretroviral therapy in people with HIV. Regarding the study as a whole: Dating from about 2004 to 2017, the blood was possibly obtained under older ART regimens.

A note on this clone: Its specificity is not known.

The CDR3 length is 13 residues. Per the germline V gene, CDR1 is WNHNN and CDR2 is SYGVQD (reference sequence). V dropped 5 bases and J dropped 7; count of bases not matched to a gene: 3. The authors ran the immunoSEQ assay, v3.0, at survey level. Sequencing used immunoSEQ multiplex PCR; TCRdb keeps in-frame clones, though not all of them. The sample lists about 22,000 clones, 70% to 90% occurring once. The origin of this receptor is a woman aged 25 to 39 with HIV. The sequencing used unsorted PBMCs, collected 1.8 years before starting antiretroviral therapy. The chain uses TRBV10-1 and TRBJ2-3; 10 nucleotides align to TRBD2. The CDR3 reads CASSLAGANTQYF. In DNA form, the CDR3 reads TGCGCCAGCAGTCTAGCGGGGGCTAATACGCAGTATTTT.